The sequence of this T cell receptor (beta chain) was determined in a study of T cells in Graves' hyperthyroidism and ophthalmopathy. This clonotype was detected many times. Its antigen remains unknown. Sequence at one end of the junction differs from germline and may be a read error. The CDR3 sequence is 15 residues long. Germline CDR1 reads SSHAT; CDR2 reads FNYEAQ (reference sequence). Study conclusions and caveats: The authors' 13 V-J model separated ophthalmopathy from stable hyperthyroidism. Blood also held most thyroid clonotypes expanded beyond 0.001.

Any patient presenting with uncontrolled infection, other autoimmune disease, pregnancy or lactation was left out. TCR beta CDR3 region amplification was performed from RNA transcripts. HTBI primers were the set used in a first-round RT-PCR of the TCR CDR3. Via MiXCR, TCRdb re-called the multiplex PCR reads, giving one row per CDR3 protein. The sample yields about 350,000 distinct CDR3 sequences, approximately 15% seen once. This clonotype was sampled from a woman in her thirties with Graves' hyperthyroidism. Sequences were obtained from blood. The genes are TRBV7-7 and TRBJ2-3; D is unclear. The CDR3 nucleotides are TGTGCTAGCAGCGTAATAACGGAGCTCTACGATACGCAGTATTTT. It translates to CASSVITELYDTQYF. Together with reference TRBV7-7 and TRBJ2-3, the CDR3 gives the full variable domain: GAGVSQSPRYKVTKRGQDVTLRCDPISSHATLYWYQQALGQGPEFLTYFNYEAQPDKSGLPSDRFSAERPEGSISTLTIQRTEQRDSAMYRCASSVITELYDTQYFGPGTRLTVL.